The 4 T cell receptor beta chains in this list originate from one sample, sequenced in a study of blood T cell repertoires in COVID-19. Libraries were prepared by immunoSEQ multiplex PCR; TCRdb keeps only in-frame clonotypes and omits some of them. The data contain 120,000 or so clones, around 86% of them singletons. What was sequenced was peripheral blood. All receptors come from a man older than 75 with active or convalescent COVID-19.

DNA for the CDR3: TGTGCCAGCAGCGTAGGGGGAGGGACCTACGAGCAGTACTTC. This sequence encodes CASSVGGGTYEQYF. The rearrangement joins TRBV9 to TRBJ2-7; 7 bases are shared with TRBD2. Trimming took 0 bases from V and 2 from J; bases not matched to a gene: 2. The CDR3 length is 14 residues. Germline lookup yields CDR1 SGDLS and CDR2 YYNGEE.

This clone showed up just a few times. V is TRBV5-1 and J is TRBJ2-1, with TRBD1 matching over 7 bases. The CDR3 is 14 amino acids. Germline V gives CDR1 SGHRS, CDR2 YFSETQ. Unmatched junction bases numbered 3, after V lost 0 bases and J lost 6 bases. The CDR3 is CASSLVNRGNEQFF. The CDR3 region has the DNA TGCGCCAGCAGCTTGGTTAACAGGGGCAATGAGCAGTTCTTC. The whole variable domain, remainder taken from reference TRBV5-1 and TRBJ2-1, is KAGVTQTPRYLIKTRGQQVTLSCSPISGHRSVSWYQQTPGQGLQFLFEYFSETQRNKGNFPGRFSGRQFSNSRSEMNVSTLELGDSALYLCASSLVNRGNEQFFGPGTRLTVL.

This chain links TRBV5-1 with TRBJ1-3; D is possibly TRBD1 (5 bases). Looked up from germline, CDR1 is SGHRS and CDR2 is YFSETQ. The V and J ends lost 0 bases and 0 bases respectively, with 13 bases between them. The CDR3 covers 17 residues. For the CDR3, the DNA is TGCGCCAGCAGCTTGGGGTTGTGGGGCCACTCTGGAAACACCATATATTTT. Protein product: CASSLGLWGHSGNTIYF. The variable domain in full, completed from reference TRBV5-1 and TRBJ1-3, reads KAGVTQTPRYLIKTRGQQVTLSCSPISGHRSVSWYQQTPGQGLQFLFEYFSETQRNKGNFPGRFSGRQFSNSRSEMNVSTLELGDSALYLCASSLGLWGHSGNTIYFGEGSWLTVV.

The chain joins TRBV9 to TRBJ2-7, with a possible D match to TRBD1 (6 bases). V lost 2 bases to trimming and J lost 4 bases, with 13 bases between them. Germline V CDR1 and CDR2: SGDLS, YYNGEE. This CDR3 contains 14 residues. For the CDR3, the DNA is TGTGCCAGCAGCGTTGGGACAAGCCCTTACGAGCAGTACTTC. The encoded protein is CASSVGTSPYEQYF.